This T cell receptor (beta chain) originates from a study of cytomegalovirus exposure and HLA in healthy donors. Worth noting for this clone: Relative to the germline gene, one junction end is altered; a read error may explain this.

The PCR contained 60 Vbeta and 13 Jbeta primers. The assay was immunoSEQ multiplex PCR, and TCRdb's table has in-frame clones only and misses some. The sample includes about 120,000 clones, about 80% of them seen just once. The CDR3 runs to 12 residues. Germline CDR1 GTSNPN, CDR2 SVGIG (reference sequence). The sequenced sample consisted of PBMCs. This chain links TRBV30 with TRBJ1-2; 8 nucleotides agree with TRBD1. The source is a man aged 55 to 70 in good health and CMV-seropositive. DNA for the CDR3: TGTGCCTGGAGTCCGGGACAGGCGTTCTGCCTCTTC. Its translation: CAWSPGQAFCLF.